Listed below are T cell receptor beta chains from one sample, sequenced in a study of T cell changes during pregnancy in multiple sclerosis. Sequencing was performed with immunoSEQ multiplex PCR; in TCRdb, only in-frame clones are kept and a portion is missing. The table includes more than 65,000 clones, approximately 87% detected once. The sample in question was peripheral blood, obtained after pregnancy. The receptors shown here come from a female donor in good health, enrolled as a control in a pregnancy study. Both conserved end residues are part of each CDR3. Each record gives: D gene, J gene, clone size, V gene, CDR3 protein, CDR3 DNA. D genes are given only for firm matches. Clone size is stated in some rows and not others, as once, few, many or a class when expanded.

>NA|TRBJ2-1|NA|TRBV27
CASSRPGIDNEQFF
TGTGCCAGCAGTCGTCCCGGGATAGATAATGAGCAGTTCTTC
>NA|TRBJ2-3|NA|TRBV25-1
CASSEWGGLGDTQYF
TGTGCCAGCAGTGAATGGGGGGGCCTCGGGGATACGCAGTATTTT
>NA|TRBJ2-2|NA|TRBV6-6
CASSPTGNTGELFF
TGTGCCAGCAGCCCCACAGGGAACACCGGGGAGCTGTTTTTT
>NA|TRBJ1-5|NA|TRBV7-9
CASSLDLGAINQPQHF
TGTGCCAGCAGCTTAGATCTGGGGGCCATCAATCAGCCCCAGCATTTT
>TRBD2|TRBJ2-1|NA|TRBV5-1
CASSPGLAGHNEQFF
TGCGCCAGCAGCCCCGGACTAGCGGGGCACAATGAGCAGTTCTTC
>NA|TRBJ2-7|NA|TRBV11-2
CASSSSGAAYEQYF
TGTGCCAGCAGCTCATCAGGGGCCGCCTACGAGCAGTACTTC
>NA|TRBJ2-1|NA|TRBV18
CASSGAYEQFF
TGTGCCAGCTCGGGAGCCTATGAGCAGTTCTTC
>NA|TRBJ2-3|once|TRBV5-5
CASSLQGDTQYF
TGTGCCAGCAGCTTGCAGGGAGATACGCAGTATTTT
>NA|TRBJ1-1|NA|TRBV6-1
CASEADFNTEAFF
TGTGCCAGCGAGGCAGACTTTAACACTGAAGCTTTCTTT
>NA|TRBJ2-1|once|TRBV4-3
CASSQGGPYNEQFF
TGCGCCAGCAGCCAAGGGGGCCCCTACAATGAGCAGTTCTTC
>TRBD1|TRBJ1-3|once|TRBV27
CASRTGTGSSGNTIYF
TGTGCCAGCAGAACCGGGACAGGCTCCTCTGGAAACACCATATATTTT
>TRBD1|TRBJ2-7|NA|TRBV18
CASSPWDRGPEQYF
TGTGCCAGCTCACCATGGGACAGGGGACCCGAGCAGTACTTC
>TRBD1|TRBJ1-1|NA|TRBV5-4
CASSQGGDREAFF
TGTGCCAGCAGCCAGGGGGGGGACAGGGAAGCTTTCTTT
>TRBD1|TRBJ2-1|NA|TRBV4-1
CASSQEGTGYNEQFF
TGCGCCAGCAGCCAAGAGGGGACAGGGTACAATGAGCAGTTCTTC
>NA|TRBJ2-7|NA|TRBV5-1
CASSLGSGALNYEQYF
TGCGCCAGCAGCTTGGGGTCAGGGGCACTGAACTACGAGCAGTACTTC
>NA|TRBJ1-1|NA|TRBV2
CASSESGDDTEAFF
TGTGCCAGCAGTGAGTCGGGGGACGACACTGAAGCTTTCTTT
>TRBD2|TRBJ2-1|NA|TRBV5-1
CASSLAGGSGGSFF
TGCGCCAGCAGCTTGGCAGGTGGTAGCGGGGGATCGTTCTTC